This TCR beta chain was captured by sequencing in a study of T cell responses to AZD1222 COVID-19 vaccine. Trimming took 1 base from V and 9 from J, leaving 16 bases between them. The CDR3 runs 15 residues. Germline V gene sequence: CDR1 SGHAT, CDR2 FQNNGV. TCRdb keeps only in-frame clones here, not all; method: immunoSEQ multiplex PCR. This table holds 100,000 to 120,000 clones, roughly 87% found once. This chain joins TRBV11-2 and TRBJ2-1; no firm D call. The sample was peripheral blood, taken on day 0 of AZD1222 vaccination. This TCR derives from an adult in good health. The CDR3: CASSLVVSPSFEQFF. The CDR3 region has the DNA TGTGCCAGCAGCTTAGTAGTTTCTCCGTCGTTTGAGCAGTTCTTC.